This TCR beta chain was observed in a study of T-cell memory formation after mild COVID-19. The study, taken as a whole, reports: Contracting CD4+ clones were located mainly in CM and EM, and CD8+ clones in EMRA. Pre-infection memory carried some responding clones, suggesting that cross-reactive memory joined. The authors did not confirm SARS-CoV-2 specificity of second-wave clones peaking day 37.

Trimming pared 2 bases from V and 9 bases from J, leaving 9 bases between. The CDR3 contains 12 residues. From germline, CDR1 is LNHDA and CDR2 SQIVND (reference sequence). TCR alpha and TCR beta cDNA libraries with sample barcodes and UMIs came from 5'RACE using constant-segment primers. TCRdb re-analysed the 5' RACE reads in MiXCR, keeping a single row per CDR3 protein. The table has 350,000 to 500,000 distinct CDR3 sequences, 18% seen once. A note on this clonotype: Its antigen is as yet unknown.

Sequences were obtained from PBMCs or a T cell subset sorted from them (not recorded which). This TCR came from a man younger than 30 who had mild COVID-19 (a few samples of this study predate the infection). Cell type and time point are not known. The genes are TRBV19 and TRBJ2-3, with D perhaps matching TRBD1 (5 bases). The CDR3 DNA sequence: TGTGCCAGTAGTATATTTGGGGCAACGCAGTATTTT. This sequence encodes CASSIFGATQYF.